These 10 T cell receptor beta chains were sequenced from one sample in a study of graft-versus-host responses after intestinal transplantation. Produced via immunoSEQ multiplex PCR; TCRdb's table is partial and in-frame only. The data show 70,000 to 95,000 clones, approximately 92% seen once. Their cognate antigens are unknown. This material consisted of unstimulated CD8+ T cells sorted from spleen or lymph node cells, taken before transplant. These receptors were taken from a human donor who was the organ donor for an intestinal transplant.

V gene TRBV15 combines with J gene TRBJ2-1; the match to TRBD2 covers 9 bases. Germline V lookup: CDR1 LNHNV, CDR2 YYDKDF (reference sequence). The ends lost 1 base at V and 8 bases at J; junction bases unmatched: 6. This CDR3 contains 15 residues. The CDR3 sequence is CATSRGGGGRDEQFF. CDR3 nucleotide sequence: TGTGCCACCAGCAGAGGCGGGGGGGGGAGGGATGAGCAGTTCTTC.

The chain joins TRBV5-6 to TRBJ2-1; 9 bases map to TRBD2. J gave up 10 bases and V 4 bases, and 18 bases lay outside the gene matches. Germline-derived CDR1 and CDR2 are SGHDT and YYEEEE. The CDR3 contains 17 residues. The CDR3 loop is CASSPLRLADHAWEQFF. CDR3 sequence (DNA): TGTGCCAGCAGCCCCCTCAGACTAGCGGACCATGCTTGGGAGCAGTTCTTC.

The J gene is TRBJ1-4, the V gene TRBV5-4; tentatively, D is TRBD1 (5 bases). Deletions cut 4 bases from V and 8 bases from J, with 15 bases between. The CDR3 is 14 residues long. From germline, CDR1 is SGHNT and CDR2 YYREEE (reference sequence). The CDR3 protein is CASSPGGAGEKLFF. In DNA form, the CDR3 reads TGTGCCAGCAGCCCGGGTGGGGCGGGAGAAAAACTGTTTTTT.

This rearrangement joins TRBV18 to TRBJ2-5, with 8 bases aligning to TRBD2. CDR1 KGHSH and CDR2 LQKENI come from the germline V gene. The V gene end was trimmed by 2 bases and the J gene end by 2 bases; junction bases not matched to a gene: 13. The CDR3 is 18 amino acids. The CDR3 sequence: CASSPVPAGALFQETQYF. Here the CDR3 DNA reads TGTGCCAGCTCACCAGTTCCAGCGGGGGCCTTATTTCAAGAGACCCAGTACTTC.

The chain couples TRBV5-1 to TRBJ2-3; TRBD2 matches 7 bases. The CDR3 covers 17 residues. Germline CDR1 is SGHRS and CDR2 is YFSETQ. Trimming at V came to 4 bases and at J to 0 bases, leaving 11 bases not matched to a gene. The CDR3 sequence is CASSAWVGRGSTDTQYF. In DNA, the CDR3 is TGCGCCAGCAGCGCCTGGGTGGGGCGGGGGAGCACAGATACGCAGTATTTT.

This rearrangement joins TRBV28 to TRBJ2-5; TRBD2 is a possible D gene (5 bases). The CDR3 is 15 residues long. The V gene's germline CDR1 is MDHEN and CDR2 SYDVKM. V lost 2 bases and J lost 0, with 10 bases in between. The CDR3 sequence: CASSLMAGYQETQYF. The CDR3 DNA reads TGTGCCAGCAGTTTAATGGCGGGCTACCAAGAGACCCAGTACTTC.

V and J are TRBV10-3 and TRBJ2-1; possible D gene TRBD2, 6 bases. The CDR3 runs to 14 residues. CDR1 is ENHRY and CDR2 is SYGVKD in the germline V gene. Between the trimmed V and J ends, which lost 10 bases and 1 base, there was a span of 14 bases. The CDR3: CATSGRGSYNEQFF. The CDR3 bases are TGTGCCACGTCCGGGAGAGGTTCCTACAATGAGCAGTTCTTC.

This chain links TRBV19 with TRBJ2-7; possible D gene TRBD2, 6 bases. The CDR3 spans 14 residues. The germline gives CDR1 LNHDA, CDR2 SQIVND (reference sequence). Trimming cost V 3 bases and J 1 base, with 10 bases left between them. CDR3 nucleotide sequence: TGTGCCAGTAGTATTAGCGGAACATCCTACGAGCAGTACTTC. It translates to CASSISGTSYEQYF. The entire variable domain, with the rest obtained from reference TRBV19 and TRBJ2-7, is as follows: DGGITQSPKYLFRKEGQNVTLSCEQNLNHDAMYWYRQDPGQGLRLIYYSQIVNDFQKGDIAEGYSVSREKKESFPLTVTSAQKNPTAFYLCASSISGTSYEQYFGPGTRLTVT.

The chain is built from TRBV5-1 and TRBJ2-1; 9 bases match TRBD2. CDR1 and CDR2 (germline): SGHRS, YFSETQ. The CDR3 is 17 residues long. With 0 bases clipped from V and 4 bases from J, the junction kept 8 bases outside the gene matches. CDR3: CASSLEYLAGHYNEQFF. The DNA of the CDR3 is TGCGCCAGCAGCTTGGAGTATCTAGCGGGGCATTACAATGAGCAGTTCTTC.

The chain couples TRBV5-1 to TRBJ2-7, with D unresolved. Looked up from germline, CDR1 is SGHRS and CDR2 is YFSETQ. The CDR3 is 13 residues long. The V gene lost 4 bases and the J gene lost 10 bases, with 18 bases spanning the gap. CDR3 DNA: TGCGCCAGCAGCCCCCCGGTGGGCTCTCGACAGTACTTC. It encodes CASSPPVGSRQYF.